Sequencing of this TCR beta chain was carried out in a study of T cell responses to AZD1222 COVID-19 vaccine. Study-level results: Vaccination with two AZD1222 doses was followed by a rise in Spike-specific TCR breadth and depth. Repertoires were obtained only post-peak T cell response.

Comment on this clone: Its antigen is unidentified.

The germline V and J ends were trimmed by 3 bases and 2 bases, with 11 bases remaining between them. The CDR3 is 15 amino acids. Germline-derived CDR1 and CDR2 are MGHDK and SYGVNS. Assay used: immunoSEQ multiplex PCR; TCRdb lists only in-frame clones, some missing. The data contain roughly 260,000 clones, roughly 93% of them singletons. V is TRBV25-1 and J is TRBJ2-1; weak D call: TRBD1 (5 bases). The source is an adult in good health. Sequencing used peripheral blood, obtained on day 0 of AZD1222 vaccination. The CDR3 DNA reads TGTGCCAGCAGTGACTGGCAGGGTCCCTACAATGAGCAGTTCTTC. Translated: CASSDWQGPYNEQFF. The complete variable domain, with remaining parts taken from reference TRBV25-1 and TRBJ2-1, reads EADIYQTPRYLVIGTGKKITLECSQTMGHDKMYWYQQDPGMELHLIHYSYGVNSTEKGDLSSESTVSRIRTEHFPLTLESARPSHTSQYLCASSDWQGPYNEQFFGPGTRLTVL.